This T cell receptor (beta chain) was documented in a study of shared clonotypes between healthy human individuals. Deep level was the assay's run setting. Sequenced by immunoSEQ multiplex PCR; TCRdb stores in-frame clones only, minus some. Of 2 million to 3 million clones in the sample, over 85% were seen once. A word on this clone: Its matching antigen is unknown.

General observations from the study: Clonotype sharing across a few donors was observed for around 4.8% of naive CD4 clonotypes. Across subsets, estimated richness was generally greater for naive than for memory populations.

V shed 2 bases, J shed 6 bases, and the junction held 9 bases outside the gene matches. The CDR3 is made up of 15 amino acids. Per germline, CDR1 SGHRS and CDR2 YFSETQ. The sequence derives from a man younger than 35 in good health. Some clones in this sample may be carry-over from other donors' samples. The sequencing input was naive CD4+ T cells from PBMCs. Specified subset: CD45RA+ positively selected. The chain links TRBV5-1 to TRBJ2-3; 7 positions agree with TRBD2. The chain's CDR3 is CASSFSGEGRDTQYF. The CDR3 region has the DNA TGCGCCAGCAGCTTTTCGGGGGAGGGCCGCGATACGCAGTATTTT.